The following is a T cell receptor (beta chain) sequence with its context. The repertoire was sequenced with immunoSEQ multiplex PCR; TCRdb's copy has only in-frame clones and lacks some. Counted here are some 110,000 clones, less than 80% occurring once; the ten biggest clones make up 2% to 3%. The CDR3 is 14 residues long. The V gene lost 3 bases and the J gene lost 7 bases, with 13 bases spanning the gap. Germline V lookup: CDR1 MNHEY, CDR2 SMNVEV (reference sequence). The source of the sample is a study of blood T cell repertoires in COVID-19. The rearrangement joins TRBV27 to TRBJ1-5, with D possibly being TRBD1 (5 bases). The sequencing sample was made of peripheral blood. The TCR was taken from a man in his fifties or sixties with acute or convalescent COVID-19. The CDR3 DNA is TGTGCCAGCAGTTTTGGTAGGGGTGGACAGCCCCAGCATTTT. Translating it yields CASSFGRGGQPQHF.